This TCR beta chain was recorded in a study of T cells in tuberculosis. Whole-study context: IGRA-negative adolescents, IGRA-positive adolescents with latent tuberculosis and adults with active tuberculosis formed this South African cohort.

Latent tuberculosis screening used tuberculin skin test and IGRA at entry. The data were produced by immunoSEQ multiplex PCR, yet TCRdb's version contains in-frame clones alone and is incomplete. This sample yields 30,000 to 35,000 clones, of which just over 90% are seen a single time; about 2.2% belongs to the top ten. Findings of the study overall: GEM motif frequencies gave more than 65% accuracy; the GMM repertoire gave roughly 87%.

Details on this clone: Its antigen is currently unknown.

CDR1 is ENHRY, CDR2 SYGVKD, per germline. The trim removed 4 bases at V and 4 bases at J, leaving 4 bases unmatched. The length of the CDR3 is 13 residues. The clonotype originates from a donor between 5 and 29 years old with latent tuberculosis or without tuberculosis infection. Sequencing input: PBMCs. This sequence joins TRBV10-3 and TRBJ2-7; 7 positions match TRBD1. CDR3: CAISGGQDYEQYF. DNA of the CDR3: TGTGCCATCAGTGGTGGACAGGATTACGAGCAGTACTTC.